This is a list of T cell receptor beta chains from one sample in a study of blood T cell repertoires in COVID-19. Produced via immunoSEQ multiplex PCR; TCRdb's table is partial and in-frame only. This table holds roughly 400,000 clones, 75% to 90% found once. The sequencing sample was made of PBMCs or T cells enriched from blood (not recorded which). All receptors come from a man under 40 who had recovered from COVID-19. CDR3s include the opening cysteine and the closing phenylalanine or tryptophan. Fields, in order: clone size, D gene, J gene, V gene, CDR3 DNA, CDR3 protein. A D gene is named only where the DNA matches it firmly. Clone size appears in some rows only: once, few, many, or a class for an expanded clone.

>.|TRBD1|TRBJ1-6|TRBV5-1
TGCGCCAGCAGCTTGAGTACAGGGGCTAATTCACCCCTCCACTTT
CASSLSTGANSPLHF
>.|.|TRBJ2-4|TRBV19
TGTGCCAGTAGTATATACAGGGTCGGATCGGACATTCAGTACTTC
CASSIYRVGSDIQYF
>.|.|TRBJ2-1|TRBV29-1
TGCAGCGTAAACAGGAATGAGCAGTTCTTC
CSVNRNEQFF
>.|.|TRBJ1-2|TRBV28
TGTGCCAGCAGTCCCGCGGCGGGAGGGGAGGGCTACACCTTC
CASSPAAGGEGYTF
>.|.|TRBJ1-1|TRBV29-1
TGCAGCGTTGGCAGGGGTACCACTGAAGCTTTCTTT
CSVGRGTTEAFF
>once|.|TRBJ2-4|TRBV6-5
TGTGCCAGCAGTTACGAGGCGGGATTTGCCCAAAACATTCAGTACTTC
CASSYEAGFAQNIQYF
>.|.|TRBJ2-1|TRBV15
TGTGCCACCAGCTCCCTCCGGGACTCAGGGGAGCAGTTCTTC
CATSSLRDSGEQFF
>.|.|TRBJ2-7|TRBV12-3/TRBV12-4
TGTGCCAGCAGTTTGGGCACAACCTACGAGCAGTACTTC
CASSLGTTYEQYF
>.|.|TRBJ1-5|TRBV5-6
TGTGCCAGCAGCAGGACAGATCAGCCCCAGCATTTT
CASSRTDQPQHF
>.|.|TRBJ2-2|TRBV5-4
TGTGCCAGCAGCTTGGCGGTTCAGGTAGACACCGGGGAGCTGTTTTTT
CASSLAVQVDTGELFF